This T cell receptor beta chain comes out of a study of PD-1 blockade in classical Hodgkin lymphoma. The time point: cycle 4 day 1 (C4D1), after less than 7 weeks of nivolumab. Following autologous stem cell transplantation, relapse occurred in every patient, and exposure to brentuximab vedotin varied. Thawed PBMCs underwent magnetic negative selection to yield purified CD4+ T cells. Study-level points and caveats: There remain no defined causes for the repertoire differences, which possibly reflect disease activity or prior therapy. There was a significant rise in CD4+ TCR diversity by C4D1, with no such rise for CD8+.

Concerning this clone: The antigen is undetermined.

The protocol was immunoSEQ multiplex PCR, while the TCRdb copy is restricted to in-frame clones and leaves out a portion. This sample has 10,000 to 15,000 clones, with roughly four fifths found just once. Germline loops: CDR1 SGHTA, CDR2 FQGNSA. Germline trimming cut 1 base from V and 10 bases from J; bases unmatched to any gene: 6. The CDR3 is 13 residues long. The sample consisted of CD4+ T cells from blood, taken before the fourth cycle of nivolumab. V usage is TRBV7-2 and J usage is TRBJ1-2; 7 bases are a match to TRBD1. The clonotype was recovered from a human donor with classical Hodgkin lymphoma. CDR3: CASSLETGWDYTF. The CDR3 nucleotides are TGTGCCAGCAGCTTAGAGACAGGGTGGGACTACACCTTC.